The 15 T cell receptor beta chains below were found in one sample sequenced in a study of blood T cell repertoires in COVID-19. Sequencing was performed with immunoSEQ multiplex PCR; in TCRdb, only in-frame clones are kept and a portion is missing. The sample has approximately 130,000 clones; approximately 85% are singletons. Sequences were obtained from peripheral blood. The receptors originated from a human donor in a cohort sampled during active COVID-19.

This clone showed up just once. V gene TRBV3-1 (or the pseudogene TRBV3-2) combines with J gene TRBJ2-1, with 13 bases identical to TRBD2. The CDR3 is made up of 15 amino acids. Germline CDR1 and CDR2: LGHDT and YNNKEL (reference sequence). The V gene end was trimmed by 4 bases and the J gene end by 9 bases; junction bases not matched to a gene: 6. The CDR3 DNA follows: TGTGCCAGCAGCCGACTAGCGGGGGGTTACGGTGAGCAGTTCTTC. Protein product: CASSRLAGGYGEQFF.

In its sample, this clone was seen once. The rearrangement links TRBV19 to TRBJ1-6; TRBD1 agrees at 7 bases. This CDR3 is built from 16 residues. The J segment lost 5 bases and the V segment lost 3 bases, leaving 7 bases of the junction unmatched. The germline CDR1 and CDR2 sequences are LNHDA and SQIVND (reference sequence). The CDR3 coding sequence is TGTGCCAGTAGTATCTCGGCAGGGGGAGATAATTCACCCCTCCACTTT. Translated, it gives CASSISAGGDNSPLHF.

The chain employs TRBV6-6 and TRBJ1-5; 7 bases are shared with TRBD1. Germline lookup yields CDR1 MNHNY and CDR2 SVGAGI (reference sequence). With V trimmed by 5 bases and J by 7 bases, 17 bases remained unmatched. The CDR3 has 17 residues. Written as DNA, the CDR3 is TGTGCCAGCAGTCCGCCCACAGGGGAATGGACCCACCAGCCCCAGCATTTT. It is translated as CASSPPTGEWTHQPQHF.

In its sample, this clone was seen a few times. V gene TRBV4-1 combines with J gene TRBJ2-7; 7 bases line up with TRBD2. This CDR3 region has 13 residues. Trimming removed 4 bases from V and 3 bases from J; junction bases left unmatched: 3. Germline-derived CDR1 and CDR2 are MGHRA and YSYEKL. CDR3 DNA sequence: TGCGCCAGCAGCCTCCAGCGGGACTACGAGCAGTACTTC. This gives the protein CASSLQRDYEQYF.

This chain links TRBV2 with TRBJ2-1; tentative D call: TRBD1 (6 bases). This CDR3 comprises 11 residues. The germline V gene has CDR1 SNHLY and CDR2 FYNNEI. Between the trimmed V and J ends, which lost 6 bases and 10 bases, there was a span of 10 bases. CDR3 region: CASRETGEQFF. Written as DNA, the CDR3 is TGTGCCAGCAGGGAGACAGGCGAGCAGTTCTTC.

CDR3 coding DNA: TGTGCCAGCAGCTGGGGAGGCGATCAGCCCCAGCATTTT. Encoded protein: CASSWGGDQPQHF. This chain links TRBV7-2 with TRBJ1-5; D is ambiguous. Deletions cut 4 bases from V and 5 bases from J, with 9 bases between. The CDR3 covers 13 residues. Per the germline V gene, CDR1 is SGHTA and CDR2 is FQGNSA. The complete variable domain, with remaining parts taken from reference TRBV7-2 and TRBJ1-5, reads GAGVSQSPSNKVTEKGKDVELRCDPISGHTALYWYRQSLGQGLEFLIYFQGNSAPDKSGLPSDRFSAERTGGSVSTLTIQRTQQEDSAVYLCASSWGGDQPQHFGDGTRLSIL.

The chain links TRBV6-5 to TRBJ1-1; no clear D gene. Trimming took 0 bases from V and 4 from J, leaving 9 bases between them. CDR3 length: 14 amino acids. The germline CDR1 and CDR2 sequences are MNHEY and SVGAGI. The CDR3 DNA sequence: TGTGCCAGCAGTTACTCGGCCCGTCTCACTGAAGCTTTCTTT. Translating it yields CASSYSARLTEAFF.

J is TRBJ2-5 and V is TRBV18, with 8 nucleotides matching TRBD2. CDR1 KGHSH and CDR2 LQKENI come from the germline V gene. The CDR3 sequence is 15 residues long. V trimming: 3 bases; J trimming: 4 bases; junction bases outside the gene matches: 7. CDR3 nucleotides: TGTGCCAGCTCACCCTCCGGGGGGGCTGTAGAGACCCAGTACTTC. Translated, it gives CASSPSGGAVETQYF.

This chain links TRBV24-1 with TRBJ2-5; 10 bases map to TRBD2. The length of the CDR3 is 15 residues. Per germline, CDR1 KGHDR and CDR2 SFDVKD. Trimming removed 9 bases from V and 5 bases from J; junction bases left unmatched: 11. As DNA, the CDR3 is TGTGCCACCCAGTCCAGCGGGGGGGCAAAGGAGACCCAGTACTTC. The encoded protein is CATQSSGGAKETQYF.

The gene calls are TRBV6-5 and TRBJ2-2; 7 bases align to TRBD2. Germline V gene lookup returns CDR1 MNHEY and CDR2 SVGAGI. Trimming took 6 bases from V and 1 from J; bases not matched to a gene: 5. This CDR3 has 15 amino acids. CDR3 nucleotide sequence: TGTGCCAGCAGGTCTTTAGCGGGGAACACCGGGGAGCTGTTTTTT. Residues: CASRSLAGNTGELFF.

The rearrangement links TRBV11-2 to TRBJ2-1; TRBD2 matches 9 bases. CDR1 and CDR2 from the germline V gene are SGHAT and FQNNGV. Unmatched junction bases numbered 4, after V lost 3 bases and J lost 10 bases. This CDR3 comprises 13 residues. CDR3 loop: CASSLGLAWEQFF. CDR3 DNA: TGTGCCAGCAGCTTGGGACTAGCTTGGGAGCAGTTCTTC.

This sequence joins TRBV7-6 and TRBJ2-7, with 7 bases lining up with TRBD2. This CDR3 is 13 amino acids long. Per the germline V gene, CDR1 is SGHVS and CDR2 is FNYEAQ. V lost 3 bases, J lost 3 bases, and 2 bases stayed unmatched. CDR3 nucleotides: TGTGCCAGCAGCTTGGGGGGGTTCTACGAGCAGTACTTC. Encoded protein: CASSLGGFYEQYF.

This clone has only a few counts. The chain joins TRBV6-5 to TRBJ1-2, with D unresolved. The CDR3 covers 13 residues. Trimming pared 7 bases from V and 7 bases from J, leaving 16 bases between. The V gene's germline CDR1 is MNHEY and CDR2 SVGAGI. CDR3 in amino acids: CASTDRLGGGYTF. The CDR3 nucleotides are TGTGCCAGCACCGACCGACTAGGAGGTGGCTACACCTTC.

The chain joins TRBV5-6 to TRBJ1-1, with D maybe TRBD1 (5 bases). Germline-derived CDR1 and CDR2 are SGHDT and YYEEEE. Trimming removed 3 bases at V and 4 bases at J, with 22 bases between. This CDR3 has 17 amino acids. CDR3 nucleotides: TGTGCCAGCAGCTGGGAGGGCTCCAGGGATGGGGCCACTGAAGCTTTCTTT. As protein: CASSWEGSRDGATEAFF.

V is TRBV3-1 (or the pseudogene TRBV3-2) and J is TRBJ2-7; the match to TRBD2 covers 7 bases. V trimming: 3 bases; J trimming: 4 bases; junction bases outside the gene matches: 3. CDR1 and CDR2 (germline): LGHDT, YNNKEL (reference sequence). This CDR3 has 13 residues. CDR3: CASSHTSAYEQYF. In DNA, the CDR3 is TGTGCCAGCAGCCACACTAGCGCGTACGAGCAGTACTTC.